One and the same sample provided the 15 T cell receptor beta chains below, sequenced in a study of blood T cells in healthy people across ages (dated by TCRdb to 2014 to 2015). Library creation used 5' RACE. Sequencing relied on an Illumina HiSeq 2500. A second about 6 to 11 cycle PCR used a sample-barcoded 5' primer and a J-beta primer mix. The public reads were reprocessed in TCRdb via fastp at Q25 and MiXCR, keeping in-frame beta chains. Every CDR3 protein is listed once, alongside the most common genes and DNA of its rows. The sample table contains around 800,000 distinct CDR3 sequences; only one count was recorded for 20% to 30% of them. The ten most abundant clones make up 3% of the sample. These data were also reused for a study on T cells of mothers and their children.

Input material: blood. These receptors all come from a boy between 10 and 17 years old in good health.

The chain is built from TRBV3-1 and TRBJ1-1, with 10 bases identical to TRBD1. Germline V CDR1 and CDR2: LGHDT, YNNKEL (reference sequence). The CDR3 is 14 amino acids. V lost 1 base, J lost 11 bases, and 7 bases stayed unmatched. The CDR3 is CASSQGGQGRSAFF. The DNA of the CDR3 is TGTGCCAGCAGCCAAGGGGGACAGGGGAGATCGGCTTTCTTT. Full variable domain (outside the CDR3, taken from reference TRBV3-1 and TRBJ1-1): DTAVSQTPKYLVTQMGNDKSIKCEQNLGHDTMYWYKQDSKKFLKIMFSYNNKELIINETVPNRFSPKSPDKAHLNLHINSLELGDSAVYFCASSQGGQGRSAFFGQGTRLTVV.

This clonotype was picked up a small number of times. The chain uses TRBV30 and TRBJ2-3, with TRBD2 matching over 11 bases. With 4 bases clipped from V and 6 bases from J, the junction kept 0 bases outside the gene matches. From germline, CDR1 is GTSNPN and CDR2 SVGIG (reference sequence). The length of the CDR3 is 12 residues. DNA for the CDR3: TGTGCCTGGACTAGCGGGGGGGATACGCAGTATTTT. It yields the protein CAWTSGGDTQYF.

V gene TRBV9 combines with J gene TRBJ1-1; D not resolved. CDR1 is SGDLS, CDR2 YYNGEE, per germline. V was trimmed by 0 bases and J by 8 bases, leaving 11 bases between them. The CDR3 is made up of 13 amino acids. The CDR3 DNA reads TGTGCCAGCAGCGTAGTTGCGAGTTCCGAAGCTTTCTTT. It encodes CASSVVASSEAFF.

Concerning this clonotype itself: A read error may account for a junction end that differs from germline. The chain combines TRBV5-1 with TRBJ1-2; 10 positions match TRBD1. Germline V gene data show CDR1 as SGHRS and CDR2 as YFSETQ. The CDR3 is made up of 15 amino acids. Here the CDR3 reads CVSSLAGQGGYGYTF. DNA of the CDR3: TGCGTCAGCAGCTTGGCCGGACAGGGGGGCTATGGCTACACCTTC.

The sample holds a few counts of this clonotype. V and J are TRBV15 and TRBJ2-7, with D possibly being TRBD1 (6 bases). The CDR3 spans 13 residues. V lost 2 bases and J 2 bases, leaving 7 bases between the germline ends. Germline loops: CDR1 LNHNV, CDR2 YYDKDF (reference sequence). The CDR3: CATSRQGPYEQYF. CDR3 nucleotides: TGTGCCACCAGCAGACAGGGGCCCTACGAGCAGTACTTC.

The V call is TRBV7-9, the J call TRBJ2-3, with 10 bases lining up with TRBD2. Trimming at V came to 2 bases and at J to 1 base, leaving 12 bases not matched to a gene. Germline CDR1 is SEHNR and CDR2 is FQNEAQ (reference sequence). The CDR3 sequence is 19 residues long. CDR3 coding DNA: TGTGCCAGCAGCTTAAGGCGAGTAGCGGGGGGTCGAGGCACAGATACGCAGTATTTT. Translated, it gives CASSLRRVAGGRGTDTQYF.

This clonotype came up a few times. The chain combines TRBV10-2 with TRBJ2-2; no clear D. V was pared by 6 bases and J by 6 bases, with 11 bases between. The CDR3 loop spans 13 amino acids. Germline V gives CDR1 WSHSY, CDR2 SAAADI. Here the CDR3 DNA reads TGCGCCAGCAGCGCTGGTCGGGCCGGGGAGCTGTTTTTT. Protein sequence: CASSAGRAGELFF.

The J gene is TRBJ1-2, the V gene TRBV12-3 or TRBV12-4; D call uncertain. V lost 3 bases to trimming and J lost 7 bases, with 3 bases between them. This CDR3 contains 10 residues. The CDR3 nucleotides read TGTGCCAGCAGTTTCGGTGGCTACACCTTC. Translating it yields CASSFGGYTF.

V usage is TRBV2 and J usage is TRBJ1-4; TRBD1 matches 10 bases. V lost 7 bases, J lost 5 bases, and 7 bases stayed unmatched. Germline values: CDR1 SNHLY, CDR2 FYNNEI. This CDR3 is built from 15 residues. CDR3 sequence: CASTIPGQGNEKLFF. CDR3 sequence (DNA): TGTGCCAGCACTATACCGGGACAGGGGAATGAAAAACTGTTTTTT.

This clonotype was counted between two and nine times. V is TRBV20-1 and J is TRBJ2-5, with 12 bases matching TRBD2. From germline, CDR1 is DFQATT and CDR2 SNEGSKA (reference sequence). The CDR3 has 15 residues. The V and J ends lost 1 base and 4 bases, in that order; junction bases with no gene match: 4. The CDR3 DNA reads as TGCAGTGCTAGAGGCACTAGCGGGGGGTTAGAGACCCAGTACTTC. Translated, it gives CSARGTSGGLETQYF.

V usage is TRBV28 and J usage is TRBJ2-4; tentatively, D is TRBD1 (5 bases). V was clipped by 7 bases and J by 2 bases, with 18 bases between them. This CDR3 has 16 amino acids. The germline gives CDR1 MDHEN, CDR2 SYDVKM. The CDR3 sequence: CASTLSLRETKNIQYF. The CDR3 DNA reads as TGTGCCAGCACCCTCTCACTCAGGGAAACCAAAAACATTCAGTACTTC. The full variable domain, rest sourced from reference TRBV28 and TRBJ2-4, is DVKVTQSSRYLVKRTGEKVFLECVQDMDHENMFWYRQDPGLGLRLIYFSYDVKMKEKGDIPEGYSVSREKKERFSLILESASTNQTSMYLCASTLSLRETKNIQYFGAGTRLSVL.

This clonotype showed up just a few times. The chain links TRBV12-3 or TRBV12-4 to TRBJ2-5; 8 nucleotides match TRBD2. This CDR3 comprises 14 residues. Trimming removed 5 bases from V and 8 bases from J; junction bases left unmatched: 10. CDR3 region: CASSHSGAKRTQYF. In DNA form, the CDR3 reads TGTGCCAGCAGTCATAGCGGGGCCAAGAGAACCCAGTACTTC.

To note about this clonotype: The junction shows a germline mismatch at one end, possibly a read error. This rearrangement joins TRBV10-3 to TRBJ2-5; 8 bases match TRBD2. The CDR3 totals 15 residues. Germline V gene lookup returns CDR1 ENHRY and CDR2 SYGVKD. CDR3 residues: CGISGPSGGQETQYF. Here the CDR3 DNA reads TGTGGCATCAGTGGGCCCAGCGGGGGCCAAGAGACCCAGTACTTC.

This chain joins TRBV28 and TRBJ2-7, with a possible D match to TRBD1 (5 bases). Trimming shortened V by 7 bases and J by 1 base, and 14 bases separated the two germline ends. This CDR3 has 14 amino acids. Germline loops: CDR1 MDHEN, CDR2 SYDVKM. The CDR3 DNA is TGTGCCAGCACCATCGACGGACAATCCTACGAGCAGTACTTC. Translation gives CASTIDGQSYEQYF.

This clonotype was observed a handful of times. In DNA, the CDR3 is TGCGCCAGCAGAACAGGTTCAAATGAAAAACTGTTTTTT. Encoded protein: CASRTGSNEKLFF. The V call is TRBV5-1, the J call TRBJ1-4, with a weak D call TRBD1 (5 bases). V lost 5 bases and J lost 5, with 10 bases in between. Germline V gene sequence: CDR1 SGHRS, CDR2 YFSETQ. This CDR3 region has 13 residues.